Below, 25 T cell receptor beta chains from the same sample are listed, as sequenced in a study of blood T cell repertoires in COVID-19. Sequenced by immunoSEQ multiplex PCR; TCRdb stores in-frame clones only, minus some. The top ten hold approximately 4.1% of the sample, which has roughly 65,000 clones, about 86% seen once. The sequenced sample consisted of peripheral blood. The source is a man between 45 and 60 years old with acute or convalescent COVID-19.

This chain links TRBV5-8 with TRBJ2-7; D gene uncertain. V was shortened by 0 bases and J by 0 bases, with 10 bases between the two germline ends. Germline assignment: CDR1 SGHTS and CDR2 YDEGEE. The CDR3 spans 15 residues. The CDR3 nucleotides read TGTGCCAGCAGCTTGGATGCAGGCCGCTCCTACGAGCAGTACTTC. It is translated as CASSLDAGRSYEQYF.

CDR3 protein: CASSLEGAGNNEQFF. CDR3 bases: TGCGCCAGCAGCTTGGAGGGGGCAGGGAACAATGAGCAGTTCTTC. The V and J genes are TRBV5-1 and TRBJ2-1, with 7 bases aligning to TRBD1. The germline gives CDR1 SGHRS, CDR2 YFSETQ. The CDR3 extends over 15 amino acids. Losses at the gene ends were 0 bases for V and 5 bases for J; bases not matched to a gene: 5.

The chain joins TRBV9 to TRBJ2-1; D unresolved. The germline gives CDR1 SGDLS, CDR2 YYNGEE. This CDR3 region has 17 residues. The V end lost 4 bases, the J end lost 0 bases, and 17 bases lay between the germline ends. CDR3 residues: CASSPPMVASSYNEQFF. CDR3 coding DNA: TGTGCCAGCAGCCCCCCTATGGTCGCAAGCTCCTACAATGAGCAGTTCTTC.

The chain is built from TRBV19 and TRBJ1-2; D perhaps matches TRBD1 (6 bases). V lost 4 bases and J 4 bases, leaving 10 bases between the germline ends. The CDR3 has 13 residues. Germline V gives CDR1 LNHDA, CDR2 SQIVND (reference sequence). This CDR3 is CASSKGTLYGYTF. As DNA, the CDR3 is TGTGCCAGTAGTAAAGGGACACTCTATGGCTACACCTTC.

CDR3 loop: CASSSLDDSLNYGYTF. The CDR3 DNA reads as TGTGCCAGCAGTTCCCTAGACGACTCTCTGAACTATGGCTACACCTTC. The gene calls are TRBV28 and TRBJ1-2; no clear D gene. V lost 4 bases, J lost 2 bases, and 17 bases lay in between. Germline CDR1 and CDR2: MDHEN and SYDVKM. CDR3 length: 16 amino acids.

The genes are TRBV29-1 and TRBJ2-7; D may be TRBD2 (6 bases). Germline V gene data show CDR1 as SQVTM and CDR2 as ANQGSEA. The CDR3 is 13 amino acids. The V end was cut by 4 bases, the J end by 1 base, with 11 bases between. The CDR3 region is CSVVGGESYEQYF. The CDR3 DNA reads TGCAGCGTTGTCGGCGGGGAGTCCTACGAGCAGTACTTC.

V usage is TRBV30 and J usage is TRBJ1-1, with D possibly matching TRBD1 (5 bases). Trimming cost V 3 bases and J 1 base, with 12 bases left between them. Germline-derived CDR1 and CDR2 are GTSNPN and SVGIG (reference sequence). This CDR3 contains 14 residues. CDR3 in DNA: TGTGCCTGGAGGCGCCCGGGGGGGAACACTGAAGCTTTCTTT. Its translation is CAWRRPGGNTEAFF.

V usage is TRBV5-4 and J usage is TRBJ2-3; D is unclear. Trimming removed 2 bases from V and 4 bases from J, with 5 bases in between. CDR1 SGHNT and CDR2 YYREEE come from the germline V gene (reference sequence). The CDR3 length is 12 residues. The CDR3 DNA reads TGTGCCAGCAGCTTATCCGCAGATACGCAGTATTTT. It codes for CASSLSADTQYF.

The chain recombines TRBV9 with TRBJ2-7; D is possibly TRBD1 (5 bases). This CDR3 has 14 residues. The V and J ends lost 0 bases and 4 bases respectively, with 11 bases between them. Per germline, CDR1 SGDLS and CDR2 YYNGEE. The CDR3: CASSVEQGGYEQYF. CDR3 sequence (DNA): TGTGCCAGCAGCGTAGAGCAGGGCGGATACGAGCAGTACTTC.

CDR3 residues: CASSWALGHEQYF. The CDR3, as DNA: TGTGCCAGTAGCTGGGCTTTGGGCCACGAGCAGTACTTC. This sequence joins TRBV19 and TRBJ2-7, with unresolved D. Trimming cost V 6 bases and J 5 bases, with 14 bases left between them. The CDR3 consists of 13 residues. Germline assignment: CDR1 LNHDA and CDR2 SQIVND (reference sequence).

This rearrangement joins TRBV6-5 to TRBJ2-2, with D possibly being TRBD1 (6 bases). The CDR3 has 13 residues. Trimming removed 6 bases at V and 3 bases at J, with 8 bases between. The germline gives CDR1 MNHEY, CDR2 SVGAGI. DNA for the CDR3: TGTGCCAGCAGACAGGGCTACACCGGGGAGCTGTTTTTT. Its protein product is CASRQGYTGELFF.

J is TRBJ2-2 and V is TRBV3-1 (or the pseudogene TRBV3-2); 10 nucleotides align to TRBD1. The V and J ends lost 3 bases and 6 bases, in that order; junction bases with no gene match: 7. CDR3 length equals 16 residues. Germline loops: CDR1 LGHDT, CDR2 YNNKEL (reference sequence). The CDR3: CASSHVPGTGAGELFF. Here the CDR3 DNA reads TGTGCCAGCAGCCATGTCCCCGGGACAGGGGCCGGGGAGCTGTTTTTT.

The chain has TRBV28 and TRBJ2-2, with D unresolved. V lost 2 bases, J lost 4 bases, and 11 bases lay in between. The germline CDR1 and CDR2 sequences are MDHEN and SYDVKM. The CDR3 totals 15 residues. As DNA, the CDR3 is TGTGCCAGCAGTTTAGTCGTACGAGGCACCGGGGAGCTGTTTTTT. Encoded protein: CASSLVVRGTGELFF.

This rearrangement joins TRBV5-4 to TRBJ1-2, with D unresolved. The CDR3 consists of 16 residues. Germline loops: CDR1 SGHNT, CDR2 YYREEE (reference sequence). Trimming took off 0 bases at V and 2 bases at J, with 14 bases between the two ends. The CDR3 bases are TGTGCCAGCAGCTTGGCCGGAGGAAGTACGAACTATGGCTACACCTTC. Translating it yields CASSLAGGSTNYGYTF.

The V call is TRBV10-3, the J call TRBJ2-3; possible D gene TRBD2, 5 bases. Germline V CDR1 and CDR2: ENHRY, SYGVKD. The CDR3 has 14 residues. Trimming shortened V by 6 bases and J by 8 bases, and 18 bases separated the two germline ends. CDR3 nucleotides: TGTGCCATCAGGGACTTATCTACCTGGGGTACGCAGTATTTT. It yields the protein CAIRDLSTWGTQYF.

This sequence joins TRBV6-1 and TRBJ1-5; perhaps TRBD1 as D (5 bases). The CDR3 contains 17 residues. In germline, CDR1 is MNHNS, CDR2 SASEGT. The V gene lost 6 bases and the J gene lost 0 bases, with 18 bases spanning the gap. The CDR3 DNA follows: TGTGCCAGCAGAGAATGGGCGGGGACCTATAGCAATCAGCCCCAGCATTTT. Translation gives CASREWAGTYSNQPQHF.

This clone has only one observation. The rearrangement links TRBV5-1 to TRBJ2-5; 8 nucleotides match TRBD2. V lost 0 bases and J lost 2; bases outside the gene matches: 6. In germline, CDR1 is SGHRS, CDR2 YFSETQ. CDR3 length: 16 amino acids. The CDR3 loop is CASSLGAGGPQETQYF. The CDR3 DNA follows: TGCGCCAGCAGCTTGGGGGCGGGGGGCCCTCAAGAGACCCAGTACTTC.

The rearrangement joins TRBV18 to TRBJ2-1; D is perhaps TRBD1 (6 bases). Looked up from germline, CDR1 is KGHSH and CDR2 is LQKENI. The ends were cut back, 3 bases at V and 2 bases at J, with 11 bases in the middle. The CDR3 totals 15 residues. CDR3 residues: CASSPADSPYNEQFF. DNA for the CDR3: TGTGCCAGCTCACCCGCGGACAGTCCCTACAATGAGCAGTTCTTC.

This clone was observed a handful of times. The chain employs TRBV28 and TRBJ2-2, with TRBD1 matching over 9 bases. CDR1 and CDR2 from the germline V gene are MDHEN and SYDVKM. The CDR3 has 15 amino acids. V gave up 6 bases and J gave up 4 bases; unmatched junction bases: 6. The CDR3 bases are TGTGCCAGCAGGGAAAACAGGGGGCGCACCGGGGAGCTGTTTTTT. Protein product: CASRENRGRTGELFF. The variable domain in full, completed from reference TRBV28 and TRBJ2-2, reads DVKVTQSSRYLVKRTGEKVFLECVQDMDHENMFWYRQDPGLGLRLIYFSYDVKMKEKGDIPEGYSVSREKKERFSLILESASTNQTSMYLCASRENRGRTGELFFGEGSRLTVL.

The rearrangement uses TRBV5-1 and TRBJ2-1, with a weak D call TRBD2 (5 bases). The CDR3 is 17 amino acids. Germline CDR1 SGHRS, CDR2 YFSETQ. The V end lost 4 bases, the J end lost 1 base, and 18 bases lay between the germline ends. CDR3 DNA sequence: TGCGCCAGCAGCGGTATGACGGGGTCCACTTCCTACAATGAGCAGTTCTTC. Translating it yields CASSGMTGSTSYNEQFF.

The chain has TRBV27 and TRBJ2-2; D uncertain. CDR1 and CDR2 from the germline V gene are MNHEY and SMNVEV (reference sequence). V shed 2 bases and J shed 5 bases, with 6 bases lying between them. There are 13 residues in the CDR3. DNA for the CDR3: TGTGCCAGCAGTTTAGGCGGAACCGGGGAGCTGTTTTTT. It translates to CASSLGGTGELFF.

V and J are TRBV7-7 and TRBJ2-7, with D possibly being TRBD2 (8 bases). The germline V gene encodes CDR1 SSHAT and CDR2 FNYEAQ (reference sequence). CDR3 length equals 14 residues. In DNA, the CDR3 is TGTGCTAGCGGGGTAACAGGGGACGGCTACGAGCAGTACTTC. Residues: CASGVTGDGYEQYF.

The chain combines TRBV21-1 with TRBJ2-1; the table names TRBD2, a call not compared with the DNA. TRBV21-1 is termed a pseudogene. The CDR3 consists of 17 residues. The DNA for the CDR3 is TGTGCCAGCAGCAAAGGGGATAGTGGGAGCTCCTACAATGAGCAGTTCTTC. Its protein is CASSKGDSGSSYNEQFF.

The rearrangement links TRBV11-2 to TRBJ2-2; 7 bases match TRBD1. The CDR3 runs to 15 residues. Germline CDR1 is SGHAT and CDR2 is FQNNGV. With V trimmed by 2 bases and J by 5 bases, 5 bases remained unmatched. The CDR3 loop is CASSLRQGLTGELFF. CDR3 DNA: TGTGCCAGCAGCTTAAGACAGGGTTTGACCGGGGAGCTGTTTTTT.

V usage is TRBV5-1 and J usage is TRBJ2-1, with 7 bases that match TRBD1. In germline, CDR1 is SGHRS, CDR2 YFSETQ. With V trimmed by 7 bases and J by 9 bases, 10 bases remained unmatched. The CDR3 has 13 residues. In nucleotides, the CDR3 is TGCGCCAGCCAAATTGACAGGGCGAGTGAGCAGTTCTTC. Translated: CASQIDRASEQFF.